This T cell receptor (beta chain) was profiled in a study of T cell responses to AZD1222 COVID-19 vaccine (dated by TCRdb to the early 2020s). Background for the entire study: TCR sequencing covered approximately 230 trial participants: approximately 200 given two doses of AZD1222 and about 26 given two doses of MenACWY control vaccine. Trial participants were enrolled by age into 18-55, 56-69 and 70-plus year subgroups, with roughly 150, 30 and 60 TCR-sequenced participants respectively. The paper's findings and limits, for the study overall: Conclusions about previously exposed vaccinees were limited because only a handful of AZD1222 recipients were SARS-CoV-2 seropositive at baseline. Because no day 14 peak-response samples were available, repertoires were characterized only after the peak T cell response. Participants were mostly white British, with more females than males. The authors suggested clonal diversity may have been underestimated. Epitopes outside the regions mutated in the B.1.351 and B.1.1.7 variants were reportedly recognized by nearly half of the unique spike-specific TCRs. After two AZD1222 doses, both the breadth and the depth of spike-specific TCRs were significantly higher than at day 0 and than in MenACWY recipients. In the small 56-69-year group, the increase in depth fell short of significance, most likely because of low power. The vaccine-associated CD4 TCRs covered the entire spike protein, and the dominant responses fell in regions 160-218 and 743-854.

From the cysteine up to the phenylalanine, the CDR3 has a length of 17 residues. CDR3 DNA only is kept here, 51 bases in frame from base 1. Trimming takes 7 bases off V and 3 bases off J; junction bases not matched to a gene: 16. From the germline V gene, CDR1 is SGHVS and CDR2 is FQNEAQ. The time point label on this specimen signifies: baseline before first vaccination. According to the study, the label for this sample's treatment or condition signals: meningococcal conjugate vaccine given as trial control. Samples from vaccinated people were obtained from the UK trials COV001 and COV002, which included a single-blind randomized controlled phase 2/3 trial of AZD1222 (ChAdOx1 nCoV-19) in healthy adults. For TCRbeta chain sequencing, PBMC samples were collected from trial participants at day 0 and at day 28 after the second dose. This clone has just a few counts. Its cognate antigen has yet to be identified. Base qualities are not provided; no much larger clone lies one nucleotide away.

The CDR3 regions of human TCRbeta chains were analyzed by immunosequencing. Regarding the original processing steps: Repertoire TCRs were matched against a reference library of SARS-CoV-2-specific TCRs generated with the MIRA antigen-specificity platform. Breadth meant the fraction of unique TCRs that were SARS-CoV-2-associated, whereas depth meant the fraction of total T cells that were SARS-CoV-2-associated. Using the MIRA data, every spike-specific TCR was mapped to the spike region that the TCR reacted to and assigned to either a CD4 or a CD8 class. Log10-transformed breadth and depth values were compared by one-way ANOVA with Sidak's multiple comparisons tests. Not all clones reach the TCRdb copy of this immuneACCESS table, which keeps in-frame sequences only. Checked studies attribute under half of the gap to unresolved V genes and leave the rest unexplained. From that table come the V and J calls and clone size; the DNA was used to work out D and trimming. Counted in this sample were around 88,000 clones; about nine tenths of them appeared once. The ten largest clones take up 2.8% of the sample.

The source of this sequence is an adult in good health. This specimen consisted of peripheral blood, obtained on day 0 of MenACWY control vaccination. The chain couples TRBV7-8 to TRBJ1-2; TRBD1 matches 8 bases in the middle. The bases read TGTGCCAGCATCGAAGGGGCAGGGGGCGCGGCGGACTATGGCTACACCTTC. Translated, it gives CASIEGAGGAADYGYTF.